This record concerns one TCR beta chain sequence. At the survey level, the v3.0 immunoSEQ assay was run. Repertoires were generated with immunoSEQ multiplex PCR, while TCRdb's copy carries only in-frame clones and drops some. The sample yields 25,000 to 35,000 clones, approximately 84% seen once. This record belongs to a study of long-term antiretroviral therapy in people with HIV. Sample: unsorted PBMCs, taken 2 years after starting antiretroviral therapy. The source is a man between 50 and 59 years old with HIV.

As DNA, the CDR3 is TGCGCCAGCAGCCAAGGCGCGGGAGGGAATGAGCAGTTCTTC. Amino acid sequence: CASSQGAGGNEQFF. The chain recombines TRBV4-1 with TRBJ2-1, with 9 bases identical to TRBD2. CDR1 and CDR2 (germline): MGHRA, YSYEKL. V dropped 1 base and J dropped 7; count of bases not matched to a gene: 2. The CDR3 covers 14 residues.